The clone carrying this TCR beta chain was counted a few times. The antigen remains undetermined. As the sequencing template, cDNA was produced by extracting RNA and reverse transcribing it. Some clones are missing from TCRdb's copy, which holds only in-frame ones; the method was immunoSEQ multiplex PCR. The table lists around 140,000 clones, 45% to 60% of them singletons. The sample originates from a study of CD8+ T cells in alopecia areata. Study-wide context: Tofacitinib continued for 6 to 18 months and was then withheld for 6 months. Points from the study as a whole: Elevated clonality characterized lesional scalp relative to normal scalp, particularly in alopecia totalis/universalis.

Germline-derived CDR1 and CDR2 are SNHLY and FYNNEI. V shed 7 bases and J 5 bases; nucleotides not matched to a gene: 11. This CDR3 is built from 16 residues. PBMCs provided sorted CD4+ and CD8+ T cells. This sample comprised CD4+ T cells sorted from blood, obtained at week 0. The sequence derives from a human donor with alopecia areata. The chain combines TRBV2 with TRBJ2-5; TRBD2 matches at 12 bases. The CDR3 DNA sequence: TGTGCCAGCACCAGGACTAGCGGGACCCTCGGGGAGACCCAGTACTTC. It specifies CASTRTSGTLGETQYF.